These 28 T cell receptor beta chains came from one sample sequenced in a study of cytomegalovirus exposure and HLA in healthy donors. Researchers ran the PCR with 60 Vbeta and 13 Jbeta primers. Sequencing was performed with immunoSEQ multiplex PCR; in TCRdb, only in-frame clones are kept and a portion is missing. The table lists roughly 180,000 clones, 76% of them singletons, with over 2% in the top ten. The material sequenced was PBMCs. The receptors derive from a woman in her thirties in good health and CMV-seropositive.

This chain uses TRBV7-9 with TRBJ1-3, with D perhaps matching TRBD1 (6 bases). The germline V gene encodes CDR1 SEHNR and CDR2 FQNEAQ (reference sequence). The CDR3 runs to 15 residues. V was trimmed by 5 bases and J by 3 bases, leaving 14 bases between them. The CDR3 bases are TGTGCCAGCAGCCAACAGGACAGCAATGGAAACACCATATATTTT. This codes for CASSQQDSNGNTIYF.

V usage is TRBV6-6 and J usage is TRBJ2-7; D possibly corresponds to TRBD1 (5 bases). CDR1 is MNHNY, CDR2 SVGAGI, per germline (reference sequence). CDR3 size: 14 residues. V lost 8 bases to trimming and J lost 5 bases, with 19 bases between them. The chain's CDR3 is CASAKGNSLHEQYF. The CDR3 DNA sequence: TGTGCCAGCGCGAAGGGGAACTCACTACACGAGCAGTACTTC.

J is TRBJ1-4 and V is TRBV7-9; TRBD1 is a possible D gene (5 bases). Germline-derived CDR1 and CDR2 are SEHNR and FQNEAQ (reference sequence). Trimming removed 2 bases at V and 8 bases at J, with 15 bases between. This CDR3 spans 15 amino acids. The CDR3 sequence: CASSLIGQGNEKLFF. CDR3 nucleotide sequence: TGTGCCAGCAGCTTAATTGGGCAGGGCAACGAAAAACTGTTTTTT.

Here the CDR3 DNA reads TGTGCCAGCAGCTCTTCGGGAACGCCCCAGCATTTT. This codes for CASSSSGTPQHF. The chain recombines TRBV7-2 with TRBJ1-5; D gene uncertain. The V gene lost 4 bases and the J gene lost 9 bases, with 10 bases spanning the gap. Germline V CDR1 and CDR2: SGHTA, FQGNSA. This CDR3 has 12 amino acids.

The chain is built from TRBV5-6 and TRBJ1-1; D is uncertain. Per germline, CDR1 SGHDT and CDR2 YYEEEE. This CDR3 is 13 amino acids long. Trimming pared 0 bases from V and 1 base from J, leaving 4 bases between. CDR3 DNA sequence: TGTGCCAGCAGCTTGGCCCAGAACACTGAAGCTTTCTTT. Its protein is CASSLAQNTEAFF.

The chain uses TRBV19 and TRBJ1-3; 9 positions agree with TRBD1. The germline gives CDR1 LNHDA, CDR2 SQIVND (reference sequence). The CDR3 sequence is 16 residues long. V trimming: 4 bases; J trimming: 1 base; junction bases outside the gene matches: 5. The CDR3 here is CASSTTGTGSGNTIYF. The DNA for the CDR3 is TGTGCCAGTAGTACCACCGGGACAGGGTCTGGAAACACCATATATTTT.

CDR3 sequence (DNA): TGTGCCAGCAGCTTATCTTCCCAAGAGACCCAGTACTTC. Translating gives CASSLSSQETQYF. The chain combines TRBV11-2 with TRBJ2-5; D is uncertain. CDR3 length equals 13 residues. V lost 2 bases and J lost 1, with 5 bases in between. Germline CDR1 and CDR2: SGHAT and FQNNGV.

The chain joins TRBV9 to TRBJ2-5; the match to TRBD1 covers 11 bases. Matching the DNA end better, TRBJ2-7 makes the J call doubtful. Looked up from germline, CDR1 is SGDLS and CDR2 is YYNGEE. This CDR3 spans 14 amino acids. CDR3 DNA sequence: TGTGCCAGCAGCCAATGGACAGGGGGCCACGAGCAGTACTTC. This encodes CASSQWTGGHEQYF.

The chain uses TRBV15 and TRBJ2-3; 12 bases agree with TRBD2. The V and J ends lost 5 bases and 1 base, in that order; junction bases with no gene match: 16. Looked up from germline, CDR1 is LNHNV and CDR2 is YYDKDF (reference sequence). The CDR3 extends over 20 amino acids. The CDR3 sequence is CATSRHTLAGGRKGTDTQYF. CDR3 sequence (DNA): TGTGCCACCAGCCGACATACACTAGCGGGGGGCCGTAAGGGCACAGATACGCAGTATTTT.

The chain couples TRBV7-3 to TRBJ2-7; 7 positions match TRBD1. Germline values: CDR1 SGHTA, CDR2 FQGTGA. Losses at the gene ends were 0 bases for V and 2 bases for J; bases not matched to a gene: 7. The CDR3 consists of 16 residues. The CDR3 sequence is CASSLTGGARPYEQYF. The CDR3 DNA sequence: TGTGCCAGCAGCTTAACAGGGGGCGCAAGGCCCTACGAGCAGTACTTC. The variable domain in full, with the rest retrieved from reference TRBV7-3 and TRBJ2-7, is GAGVSQTPSNKVTEKGKYVELRCDPISGHTALYWYRQSLGQGPEFLIYFQGTGAADDSGLPNDRFFAVRPEGSVSTLKIQRTERGDSAVYLCASSLTGGARPYEQYFGPGTRLTVT.

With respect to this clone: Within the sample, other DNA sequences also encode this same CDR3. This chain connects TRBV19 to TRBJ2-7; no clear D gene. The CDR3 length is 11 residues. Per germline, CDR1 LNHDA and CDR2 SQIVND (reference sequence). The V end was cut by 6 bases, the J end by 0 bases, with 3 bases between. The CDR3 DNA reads TGTGCCAGTAGCAACTCCTACGAGCAGTACTTC. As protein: CASSNSYEQYF.

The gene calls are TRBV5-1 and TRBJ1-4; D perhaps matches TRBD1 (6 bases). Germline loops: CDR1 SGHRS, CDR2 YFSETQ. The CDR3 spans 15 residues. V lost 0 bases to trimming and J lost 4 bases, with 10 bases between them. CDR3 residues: CASSLVSRGNEKLFF. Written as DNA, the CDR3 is TGCGCCAGCAGCTTGGTTTCCAGGGGTAATGAAAAACTGTTTTTT. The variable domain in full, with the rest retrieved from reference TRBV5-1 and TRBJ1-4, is KAGVTQTPRYLIKTRGQQVTLSCSPISGHRSVSWYQQTPGQGLQFLFEYFSETQRNKGNFPGRFSGRQFSNSRSEMNVSTLELGDSALYLCASSLVSRGNEKLFFGSGTQLSVL.

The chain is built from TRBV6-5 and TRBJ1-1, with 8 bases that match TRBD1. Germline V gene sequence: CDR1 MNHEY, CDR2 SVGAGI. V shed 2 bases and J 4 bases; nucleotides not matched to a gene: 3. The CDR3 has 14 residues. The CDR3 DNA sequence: TGTGCCAGCAGTTACAAGCAGGGGGCCACTGAAGCTTTCTTT. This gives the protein CASSYKQGATEAFF.

The CDR3, as DNA: TGTGCCAGCAGTCATGACAGGGAATTGGCCTACGAGCAGTACTTC. Residues: CASSHDRELAYEQYF. The chain links TRBV28 to TRBJ2-7; 7 positions match TRBD1. Germline V CDR1 and CDR2: MDHEN, SYDVKM. The CDR3 sequence is 15 residues long. Trimming removed 5 bases from V and 2 bases from J; junction bases left unmatched: 9. The full variable domain, rest sourced from reference TRBV28 and TRBJ2-7, is DVKVTQSSRYLVKRTGEKVFLECVQDMDHENMFWYRQDPGLGLRLIYFSYDVKMKEKGDIPEGYSVSREKKERFSLILESASTNQTSMYLCASSHDRELAYEQYFGPGTRLTVT.

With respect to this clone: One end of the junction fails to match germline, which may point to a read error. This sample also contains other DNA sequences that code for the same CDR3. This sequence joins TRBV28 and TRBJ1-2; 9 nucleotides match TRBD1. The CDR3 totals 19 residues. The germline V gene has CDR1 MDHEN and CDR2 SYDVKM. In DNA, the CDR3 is TGTGCCAGCAGTTTATATACCGAACCGGGACAGGGCCCCAACTACGGCTACACCTTC. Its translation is CASSLYTEPGQGPNYGYTF.

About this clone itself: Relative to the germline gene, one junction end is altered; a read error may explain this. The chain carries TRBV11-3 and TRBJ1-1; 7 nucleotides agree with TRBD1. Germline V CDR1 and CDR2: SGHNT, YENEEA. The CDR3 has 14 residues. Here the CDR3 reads CASSPGTEGSQGAF. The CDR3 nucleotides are TGTGCCAGCAGCCCAGGGACAGAAGGATCCCAAGGGGCCTTT.

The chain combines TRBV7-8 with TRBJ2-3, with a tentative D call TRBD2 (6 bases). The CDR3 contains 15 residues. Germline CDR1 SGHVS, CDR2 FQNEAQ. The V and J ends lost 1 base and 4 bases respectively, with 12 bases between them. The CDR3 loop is CASSLGLVKADTQYF. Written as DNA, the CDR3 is TGTGCCAGCAGCTTAGGACTAGTGAAGGCAGATACGCAGTATTTT.

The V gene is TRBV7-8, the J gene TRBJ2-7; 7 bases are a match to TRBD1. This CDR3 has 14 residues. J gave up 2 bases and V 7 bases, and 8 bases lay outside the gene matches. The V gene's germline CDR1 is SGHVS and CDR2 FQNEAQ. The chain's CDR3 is CASTYRGATYEQYF. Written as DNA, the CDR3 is TGTGCCAGCACGTACAGGGGTGCAACCTACGAGCAGTACTTC.

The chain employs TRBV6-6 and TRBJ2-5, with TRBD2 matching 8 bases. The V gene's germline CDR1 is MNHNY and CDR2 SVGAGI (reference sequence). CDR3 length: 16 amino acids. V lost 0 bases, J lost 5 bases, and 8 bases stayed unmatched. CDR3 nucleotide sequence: TGTGCCAGCAGTTACTCCGGGGGGGCAGGATCGGAGACCCAGTACTTC. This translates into CASSYSGGAGSETQYF.

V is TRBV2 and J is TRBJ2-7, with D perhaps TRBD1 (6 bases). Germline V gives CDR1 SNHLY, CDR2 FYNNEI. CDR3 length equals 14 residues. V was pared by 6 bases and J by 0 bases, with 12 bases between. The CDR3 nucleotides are TGTGCCAGCAGGGGGGCCTTGAGCTCCTACGAGCAGTACTTC. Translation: CASRGALSSYEQYF.

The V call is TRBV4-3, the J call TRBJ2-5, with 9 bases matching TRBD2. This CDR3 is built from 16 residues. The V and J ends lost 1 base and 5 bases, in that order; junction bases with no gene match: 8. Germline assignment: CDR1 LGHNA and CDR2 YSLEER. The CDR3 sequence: CASSQGASGVGETQYF. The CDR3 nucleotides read TGCGCCAGCAGCCAAGGAGCTAGCGGGGTGGGGGAGACCCAGTACTTC.

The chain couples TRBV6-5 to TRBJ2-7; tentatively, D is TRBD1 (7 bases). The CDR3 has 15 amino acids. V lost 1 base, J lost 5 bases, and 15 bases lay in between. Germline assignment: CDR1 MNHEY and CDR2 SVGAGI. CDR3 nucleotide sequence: TGTGCCAGCAGTTACTACGAGGAGGGGGCCCACGAGCAGTACTTC. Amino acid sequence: CASSYYEEGAHEQYF.

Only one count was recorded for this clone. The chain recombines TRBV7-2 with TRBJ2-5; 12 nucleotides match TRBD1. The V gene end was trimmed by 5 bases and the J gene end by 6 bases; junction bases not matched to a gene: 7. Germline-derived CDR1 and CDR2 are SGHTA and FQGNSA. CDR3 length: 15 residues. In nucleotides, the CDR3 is TGTGCCAGCAGCCCAGGGACAGGGGGCGTGAAGACCCAGTACTTC. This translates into CASSPGTGGVKTQYF.

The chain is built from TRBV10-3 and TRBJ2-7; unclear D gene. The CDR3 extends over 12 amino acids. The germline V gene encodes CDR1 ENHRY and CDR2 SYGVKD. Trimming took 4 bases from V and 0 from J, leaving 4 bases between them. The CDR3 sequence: CAISGSSYEQYF. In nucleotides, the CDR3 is TGTGCCATCAGTGGCAGCTCCTACGAGCAGTACTTC.

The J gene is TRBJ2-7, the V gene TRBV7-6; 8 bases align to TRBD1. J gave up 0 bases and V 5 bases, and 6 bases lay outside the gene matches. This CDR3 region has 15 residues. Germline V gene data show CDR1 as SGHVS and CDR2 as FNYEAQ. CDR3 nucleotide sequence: TGTGCCAGCAGCCCTGGGACAGGCGTCTCCTACGAGCAGTACTTC. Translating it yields CASSPGTGVSYEQYF.

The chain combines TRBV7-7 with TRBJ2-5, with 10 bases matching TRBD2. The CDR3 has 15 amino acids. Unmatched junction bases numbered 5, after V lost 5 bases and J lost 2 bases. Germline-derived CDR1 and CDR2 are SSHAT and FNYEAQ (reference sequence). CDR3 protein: CASSRGLAAQETQYF. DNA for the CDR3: TGTGCCAGCAGCCGTGGACTAGCGGCTCAAGAGACCCAGTACTTC. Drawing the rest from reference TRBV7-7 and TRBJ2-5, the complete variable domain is GAGVSQSPRYKVTKRGQDVTLRCDPISSHATLYWYQQALGQGPEFLTYFNYEAQPDKSGLPSDRFSAERPEGSISTLTIQRTEQRDSAMYRCASSRGLAAQETQYFGPGTRLLVL.

CDR3 bases: TGTGCCAGCAGTGAAGCGCGGGGATCTGGAAACACCATATATTTT. Protein product: CASSEARGSGNTIYF. The chain couples TRBV6-1 to TRBJ1-3; D ambiguous. The length of the CDR3 is 15 residues. Germline V gene lookup returns CDR1 MNHNS and CDR2 SASEGT. Trimming cost V 0 bases and J 1 base, with 7 bases left between them.

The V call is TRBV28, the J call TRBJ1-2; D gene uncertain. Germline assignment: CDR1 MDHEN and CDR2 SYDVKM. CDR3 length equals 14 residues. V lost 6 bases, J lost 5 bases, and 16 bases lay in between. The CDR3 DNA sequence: TGTGCCAGCAGCTCCGGCCAGGCCATTTATGGCTACACCTTC. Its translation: CASSSGQAIYGYTF.